This paragraph covers one T cell receptor beta chain sequence. The sample belongs to a study of blood T cell repertoires in COVID-19. Germline values: CDR1 SGHTA, CDR2 FQGNSA. The V gene lost 8 bases and the J gene lost 2 bases, with 10 bases spanning the gap. The CDR3 is made up of 13 amino acids. Source study methods: Scientists estimated how many nucleated cells there were by amplifying reference gene primers. The repertoire was sequenced with immunoSEQ multiplex PCR; TCRdb's copy has only in-frame clones and lacks some. Clone size and V and J calls were adopted from that table, with D and trimming inferred from the DNA. This sample has 150,000 or so clones; around 84% occur once, and the top ten carry about 5.8%.

The TCR comes from a woman aged 45 to 65 who had been exposed to COVID-19. The rearrangement joins TRBV7-2 to TRBJ2-1; tentative D call: TRBD2 (5 bases). The sequenced sample was PBMCs or T cells enriched from blood (not recorded which). In DNA, the CDR3 is TGTGCCAGCGGGTTCGGGACCTACAATGAGCAGTTCTTC. Protein: CASGFGTYNEQFF.